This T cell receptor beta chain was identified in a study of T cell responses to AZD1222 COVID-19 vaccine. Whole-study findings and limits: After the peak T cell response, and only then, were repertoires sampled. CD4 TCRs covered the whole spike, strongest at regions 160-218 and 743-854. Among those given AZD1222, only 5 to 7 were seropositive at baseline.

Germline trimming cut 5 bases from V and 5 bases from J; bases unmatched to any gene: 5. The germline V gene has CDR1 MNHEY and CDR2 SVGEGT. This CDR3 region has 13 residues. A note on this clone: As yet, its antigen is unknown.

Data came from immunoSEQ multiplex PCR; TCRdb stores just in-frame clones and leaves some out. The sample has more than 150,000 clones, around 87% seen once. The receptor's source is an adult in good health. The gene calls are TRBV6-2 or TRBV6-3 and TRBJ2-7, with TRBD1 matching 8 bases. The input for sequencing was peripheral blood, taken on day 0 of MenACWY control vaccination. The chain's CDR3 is CASSTRTGNEQYF. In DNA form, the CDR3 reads TGTGCCAGCAGTACCCGGACAGGGAACGAGCAGTACTTC.